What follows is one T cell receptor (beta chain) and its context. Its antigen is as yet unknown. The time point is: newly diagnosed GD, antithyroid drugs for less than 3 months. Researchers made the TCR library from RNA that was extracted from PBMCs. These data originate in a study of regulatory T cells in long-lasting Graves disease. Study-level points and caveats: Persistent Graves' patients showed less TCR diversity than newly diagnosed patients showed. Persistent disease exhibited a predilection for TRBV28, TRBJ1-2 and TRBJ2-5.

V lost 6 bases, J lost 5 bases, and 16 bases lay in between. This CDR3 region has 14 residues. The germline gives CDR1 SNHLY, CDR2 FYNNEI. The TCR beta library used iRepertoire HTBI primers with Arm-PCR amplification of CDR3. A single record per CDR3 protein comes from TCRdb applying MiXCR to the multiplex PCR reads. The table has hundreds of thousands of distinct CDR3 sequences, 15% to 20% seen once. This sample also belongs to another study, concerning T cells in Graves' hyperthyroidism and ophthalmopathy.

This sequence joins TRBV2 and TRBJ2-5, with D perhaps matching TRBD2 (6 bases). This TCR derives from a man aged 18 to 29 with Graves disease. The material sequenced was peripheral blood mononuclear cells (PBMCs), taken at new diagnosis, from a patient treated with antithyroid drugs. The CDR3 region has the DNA TGTGCCAGCAGCACCGGGACTCCTGGGGAGACCCAGTACTTC. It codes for CASSTGTPGETQYF.